These 29 T cell receptor beta chains were all obtained from the same sample, sequenced in a study of T cell responses to AZD1222 COVID-19 vaccine. The method was immunoSEQ multiplex PCR; TCRdb's version includes in-frame clones alone and lacks a portion of them. Among over 100,000 clones listed, around 90% were seen once. The sample was peripheral blood, taken on day 0 of AZD1222 vaccination. The receptors stem from an adult in good health.

This rearrangement joins TRBV2 to TRBJ2-7; a possible D gene is TRBD1 (5 bases). V was shortened by 3 bases and J by 3 bases, with 12 bases between the two germline ends. The CDR3 is 14 amino acids. Germline V gene lookup returns CDR1 SNHLY and CDR2 FYNNEI. The CDR3, as DNA: TGTGCCAGCAGTGACTTGGACACTTTCTACGAGCAGTACTTC. Its protein product is CASSDLDTFYEQYF.

This clone was seen just once. V is TRBV7-8 and J is TRBJ1-1; a weak D match, TRBD1 (5 bases). V gave up 1 base and J gave up 11 bases, with 8 bases separating them. In germline, CDR1 is SGHVS, CDR2 FQNEAQ. This CDR3 has 11 amino acids. The CDR3: CASSLVGEAFF. The CDR3 DNA is TGTGCCAGCAGCTTAGTGGGGGAGGCTTTCTTT. Combining the CDR3 with reference TRBV7-8 and TRBJ1-1 gives the whole variable domain GAGVSQSPRYKVAKRGQDVALRCDPISGHVSLFWYQQALGQGPEFLTYFQNEAQLDKSGLPSDRFFAERPEGSVSTLKIQRTQQEDSAVYLCASSLVGEAFFGQGTRLTVV.

V gene TRBV7-2 combines with J gene TRBJ2-5; D ambiguous. Germline V gene data show CDR1 as SGHTA and CDR2 as FQGNSA. V lost 1 base to trimming and J lost 5 bases, with 8 bases between them. The length of the CDR3 is 13 residues. The CDR3 sequence: CASSLGLGETQYF. In DNA, the CDR3 is TGTGCCAGCAGCTTAGGGCTAGGGGAGACCCAGTACTTC.

The chain joins TRBV24-1 to TRBJ1-1; unclear D gene. V was shortened by 9 bases and J by 1 base, with 5 bases between the two germline ends. Germline CDR1 KGHDR, CDR2 SFDVKD. The CDR3 is 11 residues long. CDR3 DNA: TGTGCCACCGAAGGGAACACTGAAGCTTTCTTT. It encodes CATEGNTEAFF.

This clone was observed once. This chain links TRBV30 with TRBJ2-1; TRBD2 aligns across 11 bases. CDR3 length equals 13 residues. Germline loops: CDR1 GTSNPN, CDR2 SVGIG (reference sequence). The CDR3 DNA reads as TGTGCTAATAGACTAGCGGGAAGGAATGAGCAGTTCTTC. Amino acids: CANRLAGRNEQFF.

The gene calls are TRBV11-3 and TRBJ1-1, with D hard to call. Germline values: CDR1 SGHNT, CDR2 YENEEA. This CDR3 is built from 13 residues. V lost 4 bases, J lost 3 bases, and 9 bases lay in between. CDR3 coding DNA: TGTGCCAGCAGCTCCCTCCCCGACACTGAAGCTTTCTTT. This translates into CASSSLPDTEAFF.

The chain uses TRBV6-6 and TRBJ1-4; the match to TRBD1 covers 8 bases. Germline CDR1 and CDR2: MNHNY and SVGAGI (reference sequence). Trimming took 6 bases from V and 0 from J; bases not matched to a gene: 6. The CDR3 totals 16 residues. This chain's CDR3 is CASSQGQASTNEKLFF. In DNA, the CDR3 is TGTGCCAGCAGCCAGGGACAGGCGTCAACTAATGAAAAACTGTTTTTT.

The chain combines TRBV24-1 with TRBJ2-1; 11 bases fit TRBD2. Germline CDR1 is KGHDR and CDR2 is SFDVKD. V trimming: 3 bases; J trimming: 0 bases; junction bases outside the gene matches: 15. This CDR3 comprises 21 residues. CDR3 DNA sequence: TGTGCCACCAGTGATCCGAAGGGGGGCTTAGCGGGAGGGAGCTCCTACAATGAGCAGTTCTTC. Translated, it gives CATSDPKGGLAGGSSYNEQFF.

The CDR3 loop is CASSYSPGYTIYF. CDR3 DNA: TGTGCCAGCAGTTACTCGCCCGGCTACACCATATATTTT. The chain combines TRBV6-5 with TRBJ1-3; D call uncertain. The CDR3 length is 13 residues. The V and J ends lost 0 bases and 8 bases respectively, with 8 bases between them. The germline V gene has CDR1 MNHEY and CDR2 SVGAGI.

The chain is built from TRBV28 and TRBJ1-2; no clear D gene. CDR3 length: 13 amino acids. Germline assignment: CDR1 MDHEN and CDR2 SYDVKM. V lost 5 bases to trimming and J lost 6 bases, with 13 bases between them. This CDR3 reads CASSLGSRHGYTF. The CDR3 bases are TGTGCCAGCAGTCTAGGGTCCAGGCATGGCTACACCTTC.

The chain combines TRBV4-1 with TRBJ2-1; D not resolved. This CDR3 has 14 residues. Trimming pared 1 base from V and 6 bases from J, leaving 10 bases between. CDR1 and CDR2 (germline): MGHRA, YSYEKL. CDR3 sequence reads: CASSQVPRVNEQFF. CDR3 in DNA: TGCGCCAGCAGCCAAGTTCCCCGAGTCAATGAGCAGTTCTTC.

This chain uses TRBV18 with TRBJ1-2; 8 nucleotides align to TRBD1. Germline CDR1 KGHSH, CDR2 LQKENI. The length of the CDR3 is 14 residues. Trimming at V came to 6 bases and at J to 4 bases, leaving 7 bases not matched to a gene. CDR3 sequence: CASSPGQGPYGYTF. For the CDR3, the DNA is TGTGCCAGCTCGCCAGGACAGGGACCCTATGGCTACACCTTC.

This clone was observed a handful of times. The J gene is TRBJ1-2, the V gene TRBV7-9; 10 nucleotides match TRBD1. Germline CDR1 and CDR2: SEHNR and FQNEAQ (reference sequence). The V and J ends lost 5 bases and 8 bases, in that order; junction bases with no gene match: 5. The CDR3 runs 13 residues. The CDR3 here is CASSPGQGFGYTF. CDR3 nucleotides: TGTGCCAGCAGCCCGGGACAGGGGTTCGGCTACACCTTC.

V gene TRBV5-1 combines with J gene TRBJ1-4, with a tentative D call TRBD1 (6 bases). Germline-derived CDR1 and CDR2 are SGHRS and YFSETQ. Trimming pared 5 bases from V and 10 bases from J, leaving 21 bases between. This CDR3 has 15 residues. Written as DNA, the CDR3 is TGCGCCAGCAGGACAGAGGTGGGGGCACAGGGAAAACTGTTTTTT. Residues: CASRTEVGAQGKLFF.

This chain links TRBV10-2 with TRBJ1-6; TRBD1 might be the D (5 bases). Per germline, CDR1 WSHSY and CDR2 SAAADI. CDR3 length: 15 amino acids. Trimming cost V 5 bases and J 3 bases, with 11 bases left between them. The CDR3 DNA is TGCGCCAGCAGTAGAGGGACGGGCTATAATTCACCCCTCCACTTT. Its translation: CASSRGTGYNSPLHF.

This chain connects TRBV7-9 to TRBJ1-5; the match to TRBD1 covers 7 bases. Unmatched junction bases numbered 7, after V lost 5 bases and J lost 0 bases. Germline loops: CDR1 SEHNR, CDR2 FQNEAQ (reference sequence). The CDR3 runs 16 residues. The CDR3, as DNA: TGTGCCAGCAGCCTCGGGACAGCCTATAGCAATCAGCCCCAGCATTTT. As protein: CASSLGTAYSNQPQHF. Full variable domain (missing parts from reference TRBV7-9 and TRBJ1-5): DTGVSQNPRHKITKRGQNVTFRCDPISEHNRLYWYRQTLGQGPEFLTYFQNEAQLEKSRLLSDRFSAERPKGSFSTLEIQRTEQGDSAMYLCASSLGTAYSNQPQHFGDGTRLSIL.

This clone appeared a single time. The chain employs TRBV5-1 and TRBJ2-5; TRBD2 might be the D (6 bases). The V end was cut by 4 bases, the J end by 5 bases, with 15 bases between. The CDR3 has 14 residues. Germline V gives CDR1 SGHRS, CDR2 YFSETQ. CDR3 coding DNA: TGCGCCAGCAGCGACGTCCACGGAGGGGAGACCCAGTACTTC. Translating gives CASSDVHGGETQYF.

CDR3 amino acids: CASSQGLWTSGAYEQYF. The CDR3 DNA sequence: TGTGCCAGCAGCCAAGGACTCTGGACTAGCGGGGCCTACGAGCAGTACTTC. The chain combines TRBV14 with TRBJ2-7; 12 nucleotides align to TRBD2. The CDR3 sequence is 17 residues long. Germline assignment: CDR1 SGHDN and CDR2 FVKESK. V trimming: 1 base; J trimming: 2 bases; junction bases outside the gene matches: 6.

This rearrangement joins TRBV7-3 to TRBJ1-1; 12 bases line up with TRBD1. V trimming: 5 bases; J trimming: 3 bases; junction bases outside the gene matches: 16. The CDR3 has 19 amino acids. Germline V CDR1 and CDR2: SGHTA, FQGTGA. The CDR3 region has the DNA TGTGCCAGCAGCCGCTCCCCGGGACAGGGGGCGCGAAGGGACACTGAAGCTTTCTTT. It is translated as CASSRSPGQGARRDTEAFF.

The chain is built from TRBV28 and TRBJ2-5, with 8 positions matching TRBD2. Germline CDR1 MDHEN, CDR2 SYDVKM. This CDR3 is built from 14 residues. The J segment lost 5 bases and the V segment lost 6 bases, leaving 8 bases of the junction unmatched. CDR3 coding DNA: TGTGCCAGCAGGCCCCGGGGGGGCGAGGAGACCCAGTACTTC. It specifies CASRPRGGEETQYF.

This sequence joins TRBV18 and TRBJ2-1; TRBD1 is a possible D gene (5 bases). Trimming stripped 6 bases from V and 4 bases from J, with 16 bases between. This CDR3 comprises 15 residues. In germline, CDR1 is KGHSH, CDR2 LQKENI. The CDR3 loop is CASSPRVAIYNEQFF. The CDR3 bases are TGTGCCAGCTCTCCCAGGGTGGCCATATACAATGAGCAGTTCTTC.

The rearrangement links TRBV28 to TRBJ2-1; 12 bases fit TRBD2. V shed 2 bases and J 8 bases; nucleotides not matched to a gene: 7. This CDR3 is built from 16 residues. The germline CDR1 and CDR2 sequences are MDHEN and SYDVKM. The CDR3 DNA reads as TGTGCCAGCAGTTTAGGACTAGCGGGAAGGGGGGATGAGCAGTTCTTC. Translating gives CASSLGLAGRGDEQFF.

The chain combines TRBV7-2 with TRBJ2-1; 10 positions match TRBD2. The CDR3 covers 18 residues. Per germline, CDR1 SGHTA and CDR2 FQGNSA. J gave up 2 bases and V 5 bases, and 12 bases lay outside the gene matches. The CDR3 DNA reads TGTGCCAGCAGCAAAAGCACTCTAGCGGGAGTTCCCTACAATGAGCAGTTCTTC. It encodes CASSKSTLAGVPYNEQFF. The whole variable domain, remainder taken from reference TRBV7-2 and TRBJ2-1, is GAGVSQSPSNKVTEKGKDVELRCDPISGHTALYWYRQSLGQGLEFLIYFQGNSAPDKSGLPSDRFSAERTGGSVSTLTIQRTQQEDSAVYLCASSKSTLAGVPYNEQFFGPGTRLTVL.

The chain joins TRBV5-4 to TRBJ1-5, with 7 bases that match TRBD1. J lost 1 base, V lost 2 bases, and 0 bases had no gene match. Germline assignment: CDR1 SGHNT and CDR2 YYREEE (reference sequence). This CDR3 has 14 amino acids. The CDR3 sequence is CASSLQGSNQPQHF. CDR3 coding DNA: TGTGCCAGCAGCTTACAGGGGAGCAATCAGCCCCAGCATTTT.

This clone turned up a few times. This chain uses TRBV6-6 with TRBJ1-5; a weak D match, TRBD1 (6 bases). The CDR3 extends over 14 amino acids. V lost 10 bases and J lost 2, with 15 bases in between. Germline V gives CDR1 MNHNY, CDR2 SVGAGI (reference sequence). CDR3 in amino acids: CAISRGIGNQPQHF. CDR3 in DNA: TGTGCCATCTCCAGGGGAATCGGCAATCAGCCCCAGCATTTT.

V usage is TRBV20-1 and J usage is TRBJ2-1; D call uncertain. Trimming took 5 bases from V and 8 from J, leaving 10 bases between them. This CDR3 spans 11 amino acids. Germline CDR1 and CDR2: DFQATT and SNEGSKA (reference sequence). The CDR3 reads CSAGVVDEQFF. The CDR3 DNA is TGCAGTGCTGGGGTGGTCGATGAGCAGTTCTTC.

The DNA for the CDR3 is TGTGCCAGCAGTATCGATTACACGGCCAATCAGCCCCAGCATTTT. It yields the protein CASSIDYTANQPQHF. The chain has TRBV7-2 and TRBJ1-5; no firm D call. CDR3 size: 15 residues. Germline CDR1 SGHTA, CDR2 FQGNSA. V was shortened by 6 bases and J by 3 bases, with 15 bases between the two germline ends.

V usage is TRBV11-2 and J usage is TRBJ1-1, with 10 bases fitting TRBD1. J lost 4 bases, V lost 5 bases, and 4 bases had no gene match. The CDR3 consists of 14 residues. CDR1 and CDR2 (germline): SGHAT, FQNNGV. In DNA form, the CDR3 reads TGTGCCAGCAGCCAATGGACAGGGGGCACTGAAGCTTTCTTT. This translates into CASSQWTGGTEAFF.

The genes are TRBV6-4 and TRBJ2-3; 11 nucleotides agree with TRBD2. The CDR3 has 16 residues. V was pared by 2 bases and J by 6 bases, with 7 bases of the junction left unmatched. The germline V gene has CDR1 MRHNA and CDR2 SNTAGT. Here the CDR3 DNA reads TGTGCCAGCAGTGACAGGGGAGGACTAGCGGGCGATACGCAGTATTTT. This sequence encodes CASSDRGGLAGDTQYF.